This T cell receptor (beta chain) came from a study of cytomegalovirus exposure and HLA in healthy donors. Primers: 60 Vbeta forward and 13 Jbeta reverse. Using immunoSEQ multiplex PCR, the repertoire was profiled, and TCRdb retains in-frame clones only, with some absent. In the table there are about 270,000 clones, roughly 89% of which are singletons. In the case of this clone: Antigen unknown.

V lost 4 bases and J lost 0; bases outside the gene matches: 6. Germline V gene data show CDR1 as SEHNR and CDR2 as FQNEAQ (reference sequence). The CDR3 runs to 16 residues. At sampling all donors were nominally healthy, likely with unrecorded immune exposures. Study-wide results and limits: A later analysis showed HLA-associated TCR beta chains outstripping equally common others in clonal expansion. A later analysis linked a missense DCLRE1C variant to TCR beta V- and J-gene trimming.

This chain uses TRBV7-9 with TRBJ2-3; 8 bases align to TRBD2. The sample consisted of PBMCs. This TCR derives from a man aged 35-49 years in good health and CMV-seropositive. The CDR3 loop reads CASSSRTSLSTDTQYF. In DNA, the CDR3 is TGTGCCAGCAGCTCTCGGACTAGCCTGAGCACAGATACGCAGTATTTT.